These 21 T cell receptor beta chains share one sample of origin, sequenced in a study of tumor-infiltrating lymphocytes in primary liver carcinoma. For blood RNA, unsorted whole blood served as the source, and germline DNA was extracted too. Production of TCR beta cDNA used roughly 480 ng total RNA together with a constant-region primer. Three nested multiplex PCR rounds, a slightly modified ARM-PCR method, built the TCR beta libraries. The study ran its first two PCR rounds for roughly 11 cycles each, using TRBV1-TRBV30 forward primers and a C-beta reverse primer. TCRdb ran MiXCR on the multiplex PCR reads and lists one entry per CDR3 protein. Of hundreds of thousands of distinct CDR3 sequences detected, 55% to 65% appear once; the ten largest clones hold about 8.4%. The sequencing sample was made of peripheral blood. These receptors all come from a man in his forties or fifties with primary liver carcinoma and hepatitis B virus infection.

This clonotype was seen a handful of times. The gene calls are TRBV7-9 and TRBJ2-2; 13 bases agree with TRBD2. This CDR3 comprises 16 residues. Trimming cost V 5 bases and J 5 bases; bases outside gene matches: 5. CDR1 is SEHNR and CDR2 is FQNEAQ in the germline V gene (reference sequence). For the CDR3, the DNA is TGTGCCAGCAGCAGGACTAGCGGGAGATATACCGGGGAGCTGTTTTTT. Protein product: CASSRTSGRYTGELFF.

Points on this clonotype: This may arise from a read error, as a much more abundant clone is one base away. V gene TRBV5-4 combines with J gene TRBJ2-1; maybe TRBD1 (5 bases). The ends were cut back, 6 bases at V and 10 bases at J, with 20 bases in the middle. Germline assignment: CDR1 SGHNT and CDR2 YYREEE (reference sequence). The CDR3 is 14 amino acids. The CDR3 bases are TGTGCCAGCACCACAGGCGCCCTGACGGAGGAGCAGTTCTTC. Residues: CASTTGALTEEQFF.

The V and J genes are TRBV11-2 and TRBJ2-3; possible D gene TRBD2, 5 bases. There are 16 residues in the CDR3. V lost 5 bases, J lost 2 bases, and 17 bases lay in between. CDR1 and CDR2 (germline): SGHAT, FQNNGV. DNA for the CDR3: TGTGCCAGCAGCCCCCGGACTGGCAGGTTCACAGATACGCAGTATTTT. Translation gives CASSPRTGRFTDTQYF.

Details on this clonotype: At one end the junction does not follow the germline gene, possibly because of a read error. The chain is built from TRBV4-1 and TRBJ2-2, with D maybe TRBD2 (6 bases). The CDR3 spans 11 residues. The germline gives CDR1 MGHRA, CDR2 YSYEKL. CDR3 bases: TGCGCCAGCAGCCAAGTCGGGGGGCTGTTTTTT. Translated: CASSQVGGLFF.

This clonotype occurred a few times. This chain connects TRBV11-2 to TRBJ2-1; D unclear. Per the germline V gene, CDR1 is SGHAT and CDR2 is FQNNGV. The V gene lost 0 bases and the J gene lost 7 bases, with 16 bases spanning the gap. The CDR3 runs 16 residues. The CDR3 DNA reads as TGTGCCAGCAGCTTAGAAGGCGGTCACCGGTCGAATGAGCAGTTCTTC. Its protein is CASSLEGGHRSNEQFF.

This clonotype was picked up many times. The chain links TRBV6-2 or TRBV6-3 to TRBJ1-2; D is possibly TRBD1 (6 bases). CDR1 and CDR2 from the germline V gene are MNHEY and SVGEGT. This CDR3 is built from 14 residues. The V gene lost 7 bases and the J gene lost 4 bases, with 16 bases spanning the gap. This CDR3 reads CASNNPRTAYGYTF. The DNA of the CDR3 is TGTGCCAGCAACAACCCCCGGACAGCCTATGGCTACACCTTC.

In regard to this clonotype: Given a much more abundant clone one base away, this may be a read error. The chain is built from TRBV4-3 and TRBJ2-1; a weak D match, TRBD2 (5 bases). V lost 3 bases, J lost 10 bases, and 13 bases lay in between. The CDR3 sequence is 13 residues long. Germline assignment: CDR1 LGHNA and CDR2 YSLEER. CDR3 residues: CASSHPERPEQFF. CDR3 nucleotides: TGCGCCAGCAGCCACCCAGAGCGGCCCGAGCAGTTCTTC.

Points on this clonotype: Since a much larger clone is just one base distant, this may be a read error. The chain recombines TRBV4-3 with TRBJ2-1; D is undetermined. V lost 0 bases and J lost 7, with 13 bases in between. From germline, CDR1 is LGHNA and CDR2 YSLEER. This CDR3 spans 15 amino acids. The CDR3: CASSQDPGITNEQFF. The CDR3 DNA reads as TGCGCCAGCAGCCAAGATCCTGGGATCACAAATGAGCAGTTCTTC.

CDR3 DNA sequence: TGCGCCAGCAGCCAACGGGGGGATGAAAAACTGTTTTTT. Its protein is CASSQRGDEKLFF. The chain recombines TRBV4-1 with TRBJ1-4, with D tentatively TRBD1 (5 bases). Between the trimmed V and J ends, which lost 2 bases and 6 bases, there was a span of 7 bases. Germline V gene lookup returns CDR1 MGHRA and CDR2 YSYEKL. The CDR3 is 13 amino acids.

This clonotype was seen a handful of times. This rearrangement joins TRBV5-6 to TRBJ2-7; 9 bases line up with TRBD1. This CDR3 is 14 amino acids long. With V trimmed by 3 bases and J by 6 bases, 7 bases remained unmatched. Germline V CDR1 and CDR2: SGHDT, YYEEEE. CDR3 in DNA: TGTGCCAGCAGCTCCGGGACAGGGATCAGCGAGCAGTACTTC. Encoded protein: CASSSGTGISEQYF.

This chain links TRBV14 with TRBJ2-7; no clear D gene. Germline lookup yields CDR1 SGHDN and CDR2 FVKESK. CDR3 length equals 11 residues. The V and J ends lost 1 base and 6 bases respectively, with 4 bases between them. Here the CDR3 DNA reads TGTGCCAGCAGCCAAGCCTCCGAGCAGTACTTC. The encoded protein is CASSQASEQYF.

With regard to this clonotype: This may arise from a read error, as a much more abundant clone is one base away. This chain uses TRBV7-9 with TRBJ2-5; possibly TRBD2 for D (6 bases). Germline V CDR1 and CDR2: SEHNR, FQNEAQ (reference sequence). The CDR3 has 14 amino acids. This CDR3 reads CAISSGVAQETQYF. The CDR3 region has the DNA TGTGCCATCAGCTCGGGAGTAGCCCAAGAGACCCAGTACTTC.

Worth noting for this clonotype: It may be a read error: a sequence one base away is much more abundant. The J gene is TRBJ2-3, the V gene TRBV6-1; D gene ambiguous. The V and J ends lost 7 bases and 5 bases respectively, with 19 bases between them. Germline loops: CDR1 MNHNS, CDR2 SASEGT. CDR3 length: 15 residues. The CDR3 loop reads CASIPFTRRIDTQYF. For the CDR3, the DNA is TGTGCCAGCATTCCCTTTACGCGGCGCATAGATACGCAGTATTTT.

In the case of this clonotype: A single base separates this from a much larger clone, so it may be a read error. J is TRBJ2-7 and V is TRBV12-3 or TRBV12-4, with D possibly matching TRBD2 (6 bases). This CDR3 has 15 residues. V lost 1 base, J lost 0 bases, and 10 bases lay in between. CDR3 region: CASSLGSGVSYEQYF. DNA of the CDR3: TGTGCCAGCAGTTTAGGATCGGGAGTCTCCTACGAGCAGTACTTC.

There are many counts of this clonotype. The chain uses TRBV11-2 and TRBJ2-1; either TRBD1 or TRBD2 may supply D (5 bases each). Germline V gives CDR1 SGHAT, CDR2 FQNNGV. CDR3 length: 14 amino acids. Trimming removed 1 base at V and 5 bases at J, with 9 bases between. CDR3 sequence: CASSLGGLNNEQFF. The CDR3 DNA sequence: TGTGCCAGCAGCTTAGGGGGGTTGAACAATGAGCAGTTCTTC.

V is TRBV30 and J is TRBJ2-3; TRBD2 agrees at 8 bases. CDR3 size: 13 residues. CDR1 and CDR2 (germline): GTSNPN, SVGIG (reference sequence). The CDR3 DNA reads TGTGCTTGCACGGGGGGGGGTACAGATACGCAGTATTTT. It encodes CACTGGGTDTQYF.

This clonotype appeared once. The final CDR3 position lacks the conserved phenylalanine or tryptophan, pointing to a likely read error. The chain has TRBV6-2 or TRBV6-3 and TRBJ2-1, with TRBD2 as a possible D gene (6 bases). Trimming shortened V by 5 bases and J by 9 bases, and 14 bases separated the two germline ends. The germline gives CDR1 MNHEY, CDR2 SVGEGT. The CDR3 is made up of 13 amino acids. The CDR3, as DNA: TGTGCCAGCAGTACGCAGGGAGGTGGTGAGCAGTTCTTA. It specifies CASSTQGGGEQFL.

The chain joins TRBV28 to TRBJ2-5, with 8 bases lining up with TRBD1. The CDR3 has 12 amino acids. Germline V lookup: CDR1 MDHEN, CDR2 SYDVKM. J was trimmed by 4 bases and V by 7 bases; bases with no gene match: 2. The CDR3 protein is CASMQGAETQYF. CDR3 in DNA: TGTGCCAGCATGCAGGGGGCAGAGACCCAGTACTTC.

As regards this clonotype: A much larger clone differs by one base, so this may be a read error. The CDR3 sequence is CASSLHQGGGLGGDSEQFF. Here the CDR3 DNA reads TGTGCCAGCAGCCTGCACCAGGGTGGAGGGCTTGGAGGGGACAGTGAGCAGTTCTTC. The rearrangement uses TRBV4-2 and TRBJ2-1, with D perhaps matching TRBD1 (7 bases). This CDR3 has 19 residues. From germline, CDR1 is LGHNA and CDR2 YNFKEQ. Trimming left V 4 bases short and J 9 bases short, with 31 bases between.

The rearrangement uses TRBV9 and TRBJ2-7; a weak D match, TRBD1 (5 bases). V was clipped by 3 bases and J by 6 bases, with 10 bases between them. This CDR3 is built from 12 residues. Germline CDR1 reads SGDLS; CDR2 reads YYNGEE. In nucleotides, the CDR3 is TGTGCCAGCAGCGGCCAGGGTGCCGAGCAGTACTTC. Translating gives CASSGQGAEQYF.

Regarding this clonotype: A much bigger clone sits one base away, suggesting this may be a read error. The chain combines TRBV6-1 with TRBJ2-2; 8 positions agree with TRBD1. Germline CDR1 reads MNHNS; CDR2 reads SASEGT. V was clipped by 3 bases and J by 7 bases; unmatched bases: 7. The CDR3 length is 15 residues. The DNA of the CDR3 is TGTGCCAGCAGTGACAGGGGGCGCCTGGGCGGGGAGCTGTTTTTT. As protein: CASSDRGRLGGELFF.